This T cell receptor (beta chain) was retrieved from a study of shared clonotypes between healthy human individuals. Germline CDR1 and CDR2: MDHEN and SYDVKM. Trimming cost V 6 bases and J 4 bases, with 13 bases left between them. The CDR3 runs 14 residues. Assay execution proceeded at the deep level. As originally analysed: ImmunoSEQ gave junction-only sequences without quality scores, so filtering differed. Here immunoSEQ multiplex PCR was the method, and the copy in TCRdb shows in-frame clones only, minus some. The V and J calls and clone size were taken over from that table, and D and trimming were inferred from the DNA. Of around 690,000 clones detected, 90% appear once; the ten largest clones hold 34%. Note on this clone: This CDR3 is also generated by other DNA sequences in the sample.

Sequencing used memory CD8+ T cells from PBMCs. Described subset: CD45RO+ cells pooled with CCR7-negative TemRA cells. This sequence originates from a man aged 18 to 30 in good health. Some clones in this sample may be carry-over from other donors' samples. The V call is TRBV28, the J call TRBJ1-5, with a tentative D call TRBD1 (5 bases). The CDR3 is CASSTGGGNQPQHF. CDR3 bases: TGTGCCAGCAGCACCGGGGGTGGGAATCAGCCCCAGCATTTT.